Following are 21 T cell receptor beta chains from one sample sequenced in a study of shared clonotypes between healthy human individuals. The data were produced by immunoSEQ multiplex PCR, yet TCRdb's version contains in-frame clones alone and is incomplete. The sample carries fewer than 1.8 million clones, less than 99% recorded once. Material for sequencing was naive CD4+ T cells sorted from blood. Regarding subset: CD45RA+ positively selected. All receptors come from a man aged 30 to 45 in good health.

The chain carries TRBV12-5 and TRBJ2-3; 8 positions agree with TRBD2. Unmatched junction bases numbered 16, after V lost 6 bases and J lost 2 bases. The CDR3 has 18 residues. Germline assignment: CDR1 LGHNT and CDR2 FRNRAP. The DNA for the CDR3 is TGTGCTAGTGGCTCATTATACGGGGGGGCTCAACACACAGATACGCAGTATTTT. This gives the protein CASGSLYGGAQHTDTQYF.

The chain has TRBV5-1 and TRBJ2-7; TRBD2 matches at 9 bases. With V trimmed by 7 bases and J by 2 bases, 13 bases remained unmatched. This CDR3 has 16 amino acids. Germline lookup yields CDR1 SGHRS and CDR2 YFSETQ. The CDR3 sequence: CASPTVLAGFAYEQYF. For the CDR3, the DNA is TGCGCCAGCCCTACCGTTCTAGCGGGGTTCGCCTACGAGCAGTACTTC.

This chain joins TRBV10-2 and TRBJ2-7, with 12 bases matching TRBD1. The germline V gene encodes CDR1 WSHSY and CDR2 SAAADI. This CDR3 spans 14 amino acids. J lost 5 bases, V lost 11 bases, and 10 bases had no gene match. The chain's CDR3 is CACHPGQGANEQYF. CDR3 DNA: TGCGCCTGTCACCCGGGACAGGGGGCAAACGAGCAGTACTTC.

The V and J genes are TRBV28 and TRBJ2-7; D uncertain. V dropped 7 bases and J dropped 3 bases, with 13 bases sitting between them. CDR1 and CDR2 (germline): MDHEN, SYDVKM. The CDR3 has 13 residues. The CDR3 DNA reads TGTGCCAGCACTCACAACACCCTCTACGAGCAGTACTTC. It translates to CASTHNTLYEQYF.

On this clone itself: This sample also contains other DNA sequences that code for the same CDR3. This chain uses TRBV5-1 with TRBJ1-1, with a tentative D call TRBD1 (6 bases). Germline V lookup: CDR1 SGHRS, CDR2 YFSETQ. The CDR3 totals 14 residues. Trimming cost V 3 bases and J 2 bases, with 11 bases left between them. CDR3 sequence (DNA): TGCGCCAGCAGCTGGGGACAAACCAACACTGAAGCTTTCTTT. This translates into CASSWGQTNTEAFF.

The rearrangement links TRBV19 to TRBJ1-1; TRBD1 aligns across 9 bases. V shed 5 bases, J shed 1 base, and the junction held 8 bases outside the gene matches. Germline CDR1 reads LNHDA; CDR2 reads SQIVND (reference sequence). The CDR3 has 16 residues. CDR3 loop: CASSSYPGQGNTEAFF. In nucleotides, the CDR3 is TGTGCCAGTAGTTCCTACCCGGGACAGGGGAACACTGAAGCTTTCTTT.

V is TRBV6-1 and J is TRBJ2-1; tentative D call: TRBD1 (5 bases). This CDR3 has 16 amino acids. Germline V lookup: CDR1 MNHNS, CDR2 SASEGT. Trimming took 4 bases from V and 1 from J, leaving 14 bases between them. CDR3 bases: TGTGCCAGCAGTGTCCTCCGGGCAGGGTCCTACAATGAGCAGTTCTTC. Its protein is CASSVLRAGSYNEQFF.

This chain uses TRBV6-5 with TRBJ1-1; a possible D gene is TRBD1 (6 bases). Trimming pared 4 bases from V and 8 bases from J, leaving 14 bases between. The CDR3 runs to 13 residues. The V gene's germline CDR1 is MNHEY and CDR2 SVGAGI. CDR3 sequence reads: CASSLLTGIEAFF. The CDR3 bases are TGTGCCAGCAGTTTATTGACAGGAATAGAAGCTTTCTTT.

The CDR3 nucleotides are TGTGCCAGCTCATTTTCTCGGACTAGCCTCGGGGATGAGCAGTTCTTC. This sequence encodes CASSFSRTSLGDEQFF. The rearrangement links TRBV18 to TRBJ2-1; 8 positions agree with TRBD2. This CDR3 region has 16 residues. After removal of 5 bases from V and 8 bases from J, the junction contained 14 bases not matched to a gene. Germline CDR1 reads KGHSH; CDR2 reads LQKENI.

This chain links TRBV6-5 with TRBJ2-1; TRBD2 aligns across 10 bases. Germline V gene data show CDR1 as MNHEY and CDR2 as SVGAGI. The CDR3 has 16 amino acids. V lost 1 base, J lost 8 bases, and 8 bases stayed unmatched. The CDR3 loop reads CASSYWASGSPDEQFF. CDR3 sequence (DNA): TGTGCCAGCAGTTACTGGGCTAGCGGGAGTCCCGATGAGCAGTTCTTC.

The sample holds one count of this clone. The chain's CDR3 is CASSLTGGSEQYF. CDR3 DNA sequence: TGTGCCAGCAGCTTGACAGGGGGCTCCGAGCAGTACTTC. The chain links TRBV7-6 to TRBJ2-7, with 10 bases lining up with TRBD1. Germline V CDR1 and CDR2: SGHVS, FNYEAQ. CDR3 size: 13 residues. V dropped 3 bases and J dropped 6; count of bases not matched to a gene: 2.

The chain couples TRBV9 to TRBJ2-5; the D gene is possibly TRBD2 (5 bases). There are 13 residues in the CDR3. V lost 5 bases and J lost 2, with 10 bases in between. CDR1 and CDR2 from the germline V gene are SGDLS and YYNGEE. As DNA, the CDR3 is TGTGCCAGCAGTTCGGACTTACAAGAGACCCAGTACTTC. Amino acids: CASSSDLQETQYF.

This chain joins TRBV9 and TRBJ2-2; D ambiguous. Germline V gene lookup returns CDR1 SGDLS and CDR2 YYNGEE. The CDR3 sequence is 14 residues long. Trimming cost V 0 bases and J 4 bases, with 7 bases left between them. The CDR3: CASSVEVTTGELFF. The CDR3 coding sequence is TGTGCCAGCAGCGTAGAAGTGACCACCGGGGAGCTGTTTTTT.

The chain uses TRBV10-3 and TRBJ1-2, with D unresolved. Germline CDR1 reads ENHRY; CDR2 reads SYGVKD. This CDR3 region has 11 residues. The ends were cut back, 3 bases at V and 7 bases at J, with 6 bases in the middle. The CDR3 DNA reads as TGTGCCATCAGTGACGCTAGTGGCTACACCTTC. This gives the protein CAISDASGYTF.

About this clone: Other DNA sequences of this sample code for an identical CDR3. This chain joins TRBV7-2 and TRBJ2-7; possibly TRBD1 or TRBD2 for D (6 bases each). The V end was cut by 3 bases, the J end by 2 bases, with 14 bases between. CDR3 length equals 15 residues. Germline loops: CDR1 SGHTA, CDR2 FQGNSA. CDR3 bases: TGTGCCAGCAGCTTGGGTCCCGGGGGCCCCTACGAGCAGTACTTC. Translating it yields CASSLGPGGPYEQYF.

CDR3 region: CASSLNSGAPYEQYF. CDR3 DNA: TGTGCCAGCAGCTTAAATAGCGGAGCCCCCTACGAGCAGTACTTC. The chain employs TRBV7-2 and TRBJ2-7, with D possibly TRBD2 on 6 matching bases. Germline CDR1 is SGHTA and CDR2 is FQGNSA. The ends were cut back, 2 bases at V and 2 bases at J, with 13 bases in the middle. This CDR3 has 15 residues.

The chain carries TRBV6-1 and TRBJ2-1; TRBD2 matches at 11 bases. This CDR3 is built from 16 residues. The germline gives CDR1 MNHNS, CDR2 SASEGT. V was pared by 4 bases and J by 2 bases, with 4 bases of the junction left unmatched. This CDR3 reads CASSALTSGTYNEQFF. CDR3 DNA sequence: TGTGCCAGCAGTGCCTTGACTAGCGGGACCTACAATGAGCAGTTCTTC.

The chain recombines TRBV19 with TRBJ1-5; D unresolved. The V gene's germline CDR1 is LNHDA and CDR2 SQIVND (reference sequence). The CDR3 covers 14 residues. Trimming left V 7 bases short and J 0 bases short, with 10 bases between. CDR3 sequence: CASTGHNSNQPQHF. CDR3 in DNA: TGTGCCAGTACCGGGCACAATAGCAATCAGCCCCAGCATTTT.

The V gene is TRBV28, the J gene TRBJ2-7; 13 bases match TRBD2. Looked up from germline, CDR1 is MDHEN and CDR2 is SYDVKM. The CDR3 loop spans 15 amino acids. Losses at the gene ends were 5 bases for V and 6 bases for J; bases not matched to a gene: 7. The CDR3 DNA is TGTGCCAGCAGTCCCACACTAGCGGGAGGGGTCGAGCAGTACTTC. This translates into CASSPTLAGGVEQYF.

V gene TRBV15 combines with J gene TRBJ1-5; D ambiguous. V lost 0 bases to trimming and J lost 7 bases, with 13 bases between them. There are 15 residues in the CDR3. Germline V gene lookup returns CDR1 LNHNV and CDR2 YYDKDF (reference sequence). The DNA for the CDR3 is TGTGCCACCAGCAGAGATCGGGGTAGTGGCCAGCCCCAGCATTTT. Translation: CATSRDRGSGQPQHF.

This sequence joins TRBV10-3 and TRBJ2-1; 8 bases map to TRBD1. V was clipped by 2 bases and J by 16 bases; unmatched bases: 7. Germline CDR1 and CDR2: ENHRY and SYGVKD. The CDR3 spans 12 residues. The CDR3 loop is CAISEDSGGFFF. The CDR3, as DNA: TGTGCCATCAGTGAGGATTCAGGGGGCTTTTTCTTC.